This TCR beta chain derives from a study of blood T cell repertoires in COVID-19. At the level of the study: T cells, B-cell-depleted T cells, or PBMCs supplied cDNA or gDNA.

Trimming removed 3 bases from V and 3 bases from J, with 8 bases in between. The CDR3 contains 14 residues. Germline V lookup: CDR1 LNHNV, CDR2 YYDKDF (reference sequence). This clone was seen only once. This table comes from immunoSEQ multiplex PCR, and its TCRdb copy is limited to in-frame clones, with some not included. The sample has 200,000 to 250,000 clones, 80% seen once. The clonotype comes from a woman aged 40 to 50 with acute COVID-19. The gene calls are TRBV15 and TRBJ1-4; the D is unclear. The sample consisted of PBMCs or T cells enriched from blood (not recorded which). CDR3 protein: CATSSSGANEKLFF. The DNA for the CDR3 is TGTGCCACCAGCAGTTCCGGGGCTAATGAAAAACTGTTTTTT.